This T cell receptor (beta chain) was captured by sequencing in a study of OX40 agonist ivuxolimab in advanced cancers. The length of the CDR3 is 16 residues. Germline loops: CDR1 KGHSH, CDR2 LQKENI. Trimming cost V 0 bases and J 6 bases; bases outside gene matches: 6. TCRdb keeps only in-frame clones here, not all; method: immunoSEQ multiplex PCR. Found here are 55,000 or so clones, more than 70% of them singletons; the top ten hold just under 7%. This receptor was identified in an adult with an advanced solid tumor such as melanoma, head and neck, liver or kidney cancer. This chain links TRBV18 with TRBJ1-4; 8 bases line up with TRBD1. Sequencing was performed on CD4+ or CD8+ T cells sorted from blood, taken in a trial of the OX40 agonist ivuxolimab. This CDR3 is CASSPPLRTGYEKLFF. CDR3 bases: TGTGCCAGCTCACCACCACTAAGGACAGGGTATGAAAAACTGTTTTTT.